The 19 T cell receptor beta chains listed next were all sequenced from one sample in a study of prognosis after radiotherapy for stage I lung cancer. Amplification of TCR beta CDR3 from genomic DNA used two-round multiplex PCR. Gene-specific primers for each TRBV and TRBJ gene drove first-round PCR. TCRdb used MiXCR to reprocess the multiplex PCR reads, holding one entry per CDR3 protein. The sample lists around 16,000 distinct CDR3 sequences; more than 35% were seen once. The material sequenced was PBMCs, taken before or after stereotactic body radiation therapy (not recorded which). These receptors all come from a donor older than 45 with non-small cell lung cancer.

This clonotype was seen at least ten times. J is TRBJ2-5 and V is TRBV6-5; 8 bases are a match to TRBD1. CDR1 and CDR2 (germline): MNHEY, SVGAGI. V shed 3 bases, J shed 3 bases, and the junction held 3 bases outside the gene matches. The CDR3 contains 14 residues. CDR3 sequence: CASSYQGAEETQYF. The CDR3 bases are TGTGCCAGCAGTTATCAGGGGGCGGAAGAGACCCAGTACTTC.

This clonotype was recorded many times. The chain carries TRBV7-2 and TRBJ1-2; D unclear. The V gene's germline CDR1 is SGHTA and CDR2 FQGNSA. The V end was cut by 5 bases, the J end by 7 bases, with 17 bases between. The CDR3 is made up of 14 amino acids. The CDR3 nucleotides read TGTGCCAGCAGCCCAGCCTGGGCTAAGGGTGGCTACACCTTC. Protein: CASSPAWAKGGYTF.

The chain uses TRBV28 and TRBJ2-7, with D perhaps assigned TRBD1 or TRBD2 (5 bases each). The germline CDR1 and CDR2 sequences are MDHEN and SYDVKM. V dropped 5 bases and J dropped 0 bases, with 11 bases sitting between them. The CDR3 contains 14 residues. The CDR3 nucleotides read TGTGCCAGCAGTCCCCCAGGGAGCTCCTACGAGCAGTACTTC. Encoded protein: CASSPPGSSYEQYF.

This clonotype was detected ten times or more. V usage is TRBV6-1 and J usage is TRBJ1-5, with D possibly TRBD1 on 5 matching bases. CDR3 length: 16 amino acids. The germline V gene has CDR1 MNHNS and CDR2 SASEGT. V was pared by 5 bases and J by 3 bases, with 17 bases between. The CDR3 is CASSPSVGVINQPQHF. The DNA for the CDR3 is TGTGCCAGCAGTCCCTCCGTGGGGGTCATCAATCAGCCCCAGCATTTT.

In the case of this clonotype: A far bigger clonotype differs at one base, so this is likely a read error. CDR3: CARGDWVYEQYF. The CDR3 DNA sequence: TGTGCCAGGGGGGATTGGGTCTACGAGCAGTACTTC. This sequence joins TRBV6-8 and TRBJ2-7; possibly TRBD1 or TRBD2 for D (5 bases each). The V gene's germline CDR1 is MNHGY and CDR2 SAAAGT. The ends were cut back, 9 bases at V and 3 bases at J, with 12 bases in the middle. This CDR3 is built from 12 residues.

This sequence joins TRBV4-3 and TRBJ2-7, with 7 bases identical to TRBD2. With V trimmed by 0 bases and J by 6 bases, 8 bases remained unmatched. The germline CDR1 and CDR2 sequences are LGHNA and YSLEER. The CDR3 runs to 15 residues. The CDR3 DNA reads TGCGCCAGCAGCCAAGACAGGGAGGGTATGGGCGAGCAGTACTTC. Its translation is CASSQDREGMGEQYF.

As for this clonotype: A far larger clone is off by one base, so a read error is likely. The chain joins TRBV6-4 to TRBJ2-7; maybe TRBD2 (6 bases). The CDR3 is 13 residues long. Germline V gives CDR1 MRHNA, CDR2 SNTAGT. CDR3 coding DNA: TGTGCCAGCAGCACCCACCAGGGAGGCGAGCAGCACTTC. It translates to CASSTHQGGEQHF.

This rearrangement joins TRBV6-1 to TRBJ2-2; no clear D. The CDR3 length is 13 residues. The V end was cut by 4 bases, the J end by 4 bases, with 7 bases between. The germline gives CDR1 MNHNS, CDR2 SASEGT. CDR3 amino acids: CASSVCSTGELFF. CDR3 sequence (DNA): TGTGCCAGCAGTGTCTGTAGCACCGGGGAGCTGTTTTTT.

This clonotype was observed many times. The V call is TRBV27, the J call TRBJ1-4; D remains ambiguous. Trimming stripped 8 bases from V and 10 bases from J, with 11 bases between. Looked up from germline, CDR1 is MNHEY and CDR2 is SMNVEV (reference sequence). The CDR3 totals 11 residues. CDR3 DNA: TGTGCCAGCGGGTTACGGGGAAAACTGTTTTTT. This codes for CASGLRGKLFF.

The chain joins TRBV25-1 to TRBJ1-1; D is perhaps TRBD1 (6 bases). The CDR3 is 15 amino acids. In germline, CDR1 is MGHDK, CDR2 SYGVNS. V shed 3 bases and J shed 6 bases, with 17 bases lying between them. The CDR3 reads CASSDMAGDLAEAFF. In nucleotides, the CDR3 is TGTGCCAGCAGTGATATGGCAGGGGATTTGGCTGAAGCTTTCTTT.

Note on this clonotype: A much more abundant neighbour one base away suggests this may be a read error. The gene calls are TRBV6-1 and TRBJ2-5; 8 nucleotides align to TRBD1. Germline V gives CDR1 MNHNS, CDR2 SASEGT. V lost 5 bases to trimming and J lost 5 bases; unmatched junction nucleotides: 16. The CDR3 spans 17 residues. CDR3 DNA sequence: TGTGCCAGCAGTACTACAACGGTCTCAGGGGGCCTTGAGACCCAGTACTTC. Residues: CASSTTTVSGGLETQYF.

The chain joins TRBV28 to TRBJ2-1; D might be TRBD1 (6 bases). Between the trimmed V and J ends, which lost 6 bases and 3 bases, there was a span of 24 bases. Germline lookup yields CDR1 MDHEN and CDR2 SYDVKM. The CDR3 has 18 amino acids. Here the CDR3 reads CASSTEGSAGDIYNEQFF. As DNA, the CDR3 is TGTGCCAGCAGCACCGAGGGCTCAGCAGGGGATATCTACAATGAGCAGTTCTTC.

The V call is TRBV7-3, the J call TRBJ2-7; possibly TRBD1 or TRBD2 for D (6 bases each). CDR3 length equals 14 residues. Germline V gene sequence: CDR1 SGHTA, CDR2 FQGTGA. V was shortened by 5 bases and J by 4 bases, with 15 bases between the two germline ends. The CDR3 loop is CASSHGGLAYEQYF. CDR3 bases: TGTGCCAGCAGCCATGGGGGGCTAGCGTACGAGCAGTACTTC.

With respect to this clonotype: An end of the junction differs from the germline gene, which may be a read error. The CDR3 here is CAWGRTGGYDQYF. The CDR3 DNA sequence: TGTGCCTGGGGGCGGACTGGGGGCTACGATCAGTACTTC. The rearrangement links TRBV30 to TRBJ2-7; perhaps TRBD1 as D (6 bases). Germline loops: CDR1 GTSNPN, CDR2 SVGIG (reference sequence). This CDR3 region has 13 residues.

Details on this clonotype: A much larger clone differs from this one at a single base, so this may be a read error. The rearrangement links TRBV7-2 to TRBJ2-5; D possibly corresponds to TRBD2 (5 bases). Trimming cost V 0 bases and J 5 bases, with 16 bases left between them. The length of the CDR3 is 16 residues. Germline CDR1 is SGHTA and CDR2 is FQGNSA. CDR3 nucleotides: TGTGCCAGCAGCTTAGCGTCGTCTAGCAGGTGGGAGACCCAGTACTTC. Amino acid sequence: CASSLASSSRWETQYF.

V usage is TRBV5-4 and J usage is TRBJ2-7, with D possibly matching TRBD2 (5 bases). Trimming stripped 2 bases from V and 2 bases from J, with 8 bases between. Germline CDR1 SGHNT, CDR2 YYREEE (reference sequence). The CDR3 extends over 13 amino acids. The CDR3 DNA reads as TGTGCCAGCAGCTTCACCGGGGCCTACGAGCAGTACTTC. This translates into CASSFTGAYEQYF. Full variable domain (rest looked up from reference TRBV5-4 and TRBJ2-7): ETGVTQSPTHLIKTRGQQVTLRCSSQSGHNTVSWYQQALGQGPQFIFQYYREEENGRGNFPPRFSGLQFPNYSSELNVNALELDDSALYLCASSFTGAYEQYFGPGTRLTVT.

This clonotype was detected ten times or more. The rearrangement uses TRBV14 and TRBJ2-7; unclear D gene. The germline V gene has CDR1 SGHDN and CDR2 FVKESK. The CDR3 runs to 14 residues. V lost 0 bases and J 3 bases, leaving 9 bases between the germline ends. As DNA, the CDR3 is TGTGCCAGCAGCCAAGATCCCGTTTACTACGAGCAGTACTTC. Translation: CASSQDPVYYEQYF. The whole variable domain, remainder taken from reference TRBV14 and TRBJ2-7, is EAGVTQFPSHSVIEKGQTVTLRCDPISGHDNLYWYRRVMGKEIKFLLHFVKESKQDESGMPNNRFLAERTGGTYSTLKVQPAELEDSGVYFCASSQDPVYYEQYFGPGTRLTVT.

This clonotype was observed at least ten times. V and J are TRBV30 and TRBJ2-6, with unresolved D. The CDR3 has 13 amino acids. Germline V lookup: CDR1 GTSNPN, CDR2 SVGIG (reference sequence). Trimming left V 4 bases short and J 0 bases short, with 4 bases between. As DNA, the CDR3 is TGTGCCTGGAAGTACTCTGGGGCCAACGTCCTGACTTTC. Amino acid sequence: CAWKYSGANVLTF.

This clonotype has at least ten counts. The chain couples TRBV5-5 to TRBJ1-2; 7 bases align to TRBD1. Per the germline V gene, CDR1 is SGHKS and CDR2 is YYEKEE (reference sequence). Losses at the gene ends were 6 bases for V and 4 bases for J; bases not matched to a gene: 9. CDR3 size: 14 residues. CDR3 loop: CASNEGTAPYGYTF. CDR3 bases: TGTGCCAGCAACGAGGGGACAGCGCCCTATGGCTACACCTTC. The whole variable domain, remainder taken from reference TRBV5-5 and TRBJ1-2, is DAGVTQSPTHLIKTRGQQVTLRCSPISGHKSVSWYQQVLGQGPQFIFQYYEKEERGRGNFPDRFSARQFPNYSSELNVNALLLGDSALYLCASNEGTAPYGYTFGSGTRLTVV.